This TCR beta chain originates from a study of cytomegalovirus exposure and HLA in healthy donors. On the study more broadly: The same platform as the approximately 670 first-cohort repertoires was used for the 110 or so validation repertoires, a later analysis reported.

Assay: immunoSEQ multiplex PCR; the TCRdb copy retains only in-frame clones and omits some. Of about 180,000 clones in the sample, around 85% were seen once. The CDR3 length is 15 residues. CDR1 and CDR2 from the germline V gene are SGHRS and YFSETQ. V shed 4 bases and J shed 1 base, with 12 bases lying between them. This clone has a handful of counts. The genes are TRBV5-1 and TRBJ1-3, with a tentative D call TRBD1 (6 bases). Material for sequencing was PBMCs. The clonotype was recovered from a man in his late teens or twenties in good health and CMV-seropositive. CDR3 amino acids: CASSRTELSGNTIYF. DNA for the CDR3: TGCGCCAGCAGCCGGACAGAGTTGTCTGGAAACACCATATATTTT.